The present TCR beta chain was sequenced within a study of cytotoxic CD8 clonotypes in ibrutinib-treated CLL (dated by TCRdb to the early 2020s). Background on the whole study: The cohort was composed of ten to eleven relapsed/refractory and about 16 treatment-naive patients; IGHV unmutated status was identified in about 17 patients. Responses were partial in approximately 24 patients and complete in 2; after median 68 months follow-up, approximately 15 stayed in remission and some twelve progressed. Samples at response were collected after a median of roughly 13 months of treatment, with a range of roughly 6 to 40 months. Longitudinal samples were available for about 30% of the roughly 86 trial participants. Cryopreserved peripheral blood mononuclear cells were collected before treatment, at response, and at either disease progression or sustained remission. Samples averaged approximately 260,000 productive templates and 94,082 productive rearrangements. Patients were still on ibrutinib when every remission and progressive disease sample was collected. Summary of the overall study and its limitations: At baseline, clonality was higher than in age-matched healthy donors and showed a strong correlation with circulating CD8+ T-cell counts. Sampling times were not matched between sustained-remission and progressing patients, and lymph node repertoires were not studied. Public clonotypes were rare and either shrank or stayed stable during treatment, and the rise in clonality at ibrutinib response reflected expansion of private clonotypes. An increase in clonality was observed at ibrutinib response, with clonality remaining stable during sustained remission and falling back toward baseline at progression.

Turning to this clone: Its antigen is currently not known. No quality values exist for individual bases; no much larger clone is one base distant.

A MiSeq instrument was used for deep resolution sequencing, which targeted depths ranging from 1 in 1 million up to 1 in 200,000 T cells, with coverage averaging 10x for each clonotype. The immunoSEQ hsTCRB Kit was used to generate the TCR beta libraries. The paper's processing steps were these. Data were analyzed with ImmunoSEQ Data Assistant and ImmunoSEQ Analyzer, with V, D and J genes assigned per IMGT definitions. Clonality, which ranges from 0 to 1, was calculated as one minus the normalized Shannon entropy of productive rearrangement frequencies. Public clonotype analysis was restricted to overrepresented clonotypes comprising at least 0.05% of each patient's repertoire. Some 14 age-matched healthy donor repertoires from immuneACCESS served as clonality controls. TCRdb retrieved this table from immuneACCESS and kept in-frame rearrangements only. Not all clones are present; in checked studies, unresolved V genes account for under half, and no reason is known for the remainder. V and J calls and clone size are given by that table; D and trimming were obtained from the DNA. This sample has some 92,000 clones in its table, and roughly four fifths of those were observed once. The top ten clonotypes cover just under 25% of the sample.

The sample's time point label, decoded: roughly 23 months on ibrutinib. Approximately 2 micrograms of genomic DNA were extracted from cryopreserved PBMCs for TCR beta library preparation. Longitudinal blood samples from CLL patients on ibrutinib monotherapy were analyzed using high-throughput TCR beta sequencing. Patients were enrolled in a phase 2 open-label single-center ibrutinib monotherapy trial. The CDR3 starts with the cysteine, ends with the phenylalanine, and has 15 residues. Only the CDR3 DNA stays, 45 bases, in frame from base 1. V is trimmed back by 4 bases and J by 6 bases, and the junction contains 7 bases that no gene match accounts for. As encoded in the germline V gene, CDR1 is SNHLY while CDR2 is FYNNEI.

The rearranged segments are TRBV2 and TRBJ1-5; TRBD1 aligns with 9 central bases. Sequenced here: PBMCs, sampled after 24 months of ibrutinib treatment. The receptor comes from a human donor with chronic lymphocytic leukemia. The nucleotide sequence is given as TGTGCCAGCAGTGGGACAGGGGATCCGGGTCAGCCCCAGCATTTT. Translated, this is CASSGTGDPGQPQHF.